Shown below are 29 T cell receptor beta chains from a single sample sequenced in a study of identical twins. One entry per CDR3 protein results from TCRdb running MiXCR on the 5' RACE reads. The sample lists 500,000 or so distinct CDR3 sequences, 13% to 15% occurring once. This sample was shared with a second study, whose subject was yellow fever vaccine responses in identical twins.

Input material: CD4+ T cells sorted from blood. These TCRs come from a woman aged 18-29 years in good health.

The V gene is TRBV20-1, the J gene TRBJ2-3; 7 bases fit TRBD1. Germline CDR1 is DFQATT and CDR2 is SNEGSKA (reference sequence). V gave up 3 bases and J gave up 9 bases; unmatched junction bases: 12. This CDR3 has 14 residues. The DNA for the CDR3 is TGCAGTGCTAGGCCGGGACAGAGGGGTGGAACGCAGTATTTT. As protein: CSARPGQRGGTQYF.

A few counts support this clonotype. The chain has TRBV3-1 and TRBJ1-2, with D perhaps TRBD1 (6 bases). Germline V gene data show CDR1 as LGHDT and CDR2 as YNNKEL (reference sequence). V was trimmed by 5 bases and J by 6 bases, leaving 22 bases between them. The CDR3 runs 16 residues. The CDR3 nucleotides are TGTGCCAGCAGCTTTTTATCAGGGGAGCGGGACGATGGCTACACCTTC. It specifies CASSFLSGERDDGYTF.

This clonotype has only a few counts. This chain uses TRBV18 with TRBJ2-1; TRBD2 matches 8 bases. The CDR3 spans 16 residues. CDR1 is KGHSH and CDR2 is LQKENI in the germline V gene. After removal of 4 bases from V and 4 bases from J, the junction contained 9 bases not matched to a gene. CDR3 protein: CASSRTPGLEYNEQFF. The DNA of the CDR3 is TGTGCCAGCTCACGCACTCCGGGACTAGAGTACAATGAGCAGTTCTTC. The variable domain in full, with the rest retrieved from reference TRBV18 and TRBJ2-1, is NAGVMQNPRHLVRRRGQEARLRCSPMKGHSHVYWYRQLPEEGLKFMVYLQKENIIDESGMPKERFSAEFPKEGPSILRIQQVVRGDSAAYFCASSRTPGLEYNEQFFGPGTRLTVL.

The chain is built from TRBV20-1 and TRBJ2-3; 8 bases match TRBD2. V was pared by 4 bases and J by 4 bases, with 10 bases of the junction left unmatched. In germline, CDR1 is DFQATT, CDR2 SNEGSKA (reference sequence). The length of the CDR3 is 15 residues. CDR3 bases: TGCAGTGCTACGGCAATCAGCGGGAGACCAGATACGCAGTATTTT. It is translated as CSATAISGRPDTQYF.

The chain joins TRBV20-1 to TRBJ2-1; 12 positions match TRBD2. Germline CDR1 reads DFQATT; CDR2 reads SNEGSKA (reference sequence). The CDR3 has 16 residues. CDR3 region: CTATGLAGRRGNEQFF. The CDR3, as DNA: TGCACCGCCACAGGACTAGCGGGACGGAGGGGGAATGAGCAGTTCTTC.

The chain joins TRBV10-3 to TRBJ2-7, with D perhaps matching TRBD2 (6 bases). The V and J ends lost 6 bases and 2 bases respectively, with 17 bases between them. Germline V gene sequence: CDR1 ENHRY, CDR2 SYGVKD. This CDR3 has 15 residues. This chain's CDR3 is CAIRSPVGTAYEQYF. CDR3 in DNA: TGTGCCATCAGGTCTCCGGTAGGGACTGCCTACGAGCAGTACTTC.

This clonotype has just a few counts. The chain combines TRBV12-3 or TRBV12-4 with TRBJ2-2; the match to TRBD2 covers 7 bases. Unmatched junction bases numbered 4, after V lost 4 bases and J lost 2 bases. This CDR3 region has 15 residues. The CDR3 nucleotides read TGTGCCAGCAGTTGGGGGGGGACTAACACCGGGGAGCTGTTTTTT. Its protein is CASSWGGTNTGELFF.

As DNA, the CDR3 is TGTGCCAGCAGTTTCCTAGCGGGAGCCCCCGGGGAGCTGTTTTTT. It is translated as CASSFLAGAPGELFF. V is TRBV27 and J is TRBJ2-2, with TRBD2 identical over 10 bases. CDR3 length equals 15 residues. Per germline, CDR1 MNHEY and CDR2 SMNVEV (reference sequence). Germline trimming cut 3 bases from V and 6 bases from J; bases unmatched to any gene: 4.

The chain is built from TRBV6-4 and TRBJ2-5; 8 bases are a match to TRBD1. The CDR3 covers 17 residues. Germline lookup yields CDR1 MRHNA and CDR2 SNTAGT. Germline trimming cut 10 bases from V and 7 bases from J; bases unmatched to any gene: 23. The CDR3 DNA follows: TGTGCCACCGAGGGGTCACACCGGGACAGGACTCTTGGGACCCAGTACTTC. Amino acids: CATEGSHRDRTLGTQYF.

Only a few counts were recorded for this clonotype. The chain couples TRBV5-1 to TRBJ1-2; 8 bases align to TRBD1. V lost 4 bases, J lost 6 bases, and 11 bases stayed unmatched. Germline loops: CDR1 SGHRS, CDR2 YFSETQ. The CDR3 length is 15 residues. The CDR3 loop is CASSHDRGLDHGYTF. CDR3 nucleotide sequence: TGCGCCAGCAGCCATGACAGGGGATTAGATCATGGCTACACCTTC.

This chain uses TRBV27 with TRBJ2-6; a possible D gene is TRBD2 (5 bases). The CDR3 is 17 residues long. V lost 4 bases, J lost 9 bases, and 22 bases lay in between. Germline lookup yields CDR1 MNHEY and CDR2 SMNVEV (reference sequence). The CDR3 DNA sequence: TGTGCCAGCAGTTCCCGGGGAAGAAATTCGGTTGTCAACGTCCTGACTTTC. Translated, it gives CASSSRGRNSVVNVLTF.

The chain carries TRBV3-1 and TRBJ2-5; a possible D gene is TRBD1 (5 bases). Trimming left V 3 bases short and J 1 base short, with 15 bases between. The CDR3 has 16 residues. Germline-derived CDR1 and CDR2 are LGHDT and YNNKEL (reference sequence). CDR3 sequence: CASSQGQAAGQETQYF. CDR3 DNA: TGTGCCAGCAGCCAGGGGCAGGCGGCAGGCCAAGAGACCCAGTACTTC.

In its sample, this clonotype was seen a few times. The CDR3 reads CASSYSTSGSPGELFF. The CDR3 region has the DNA TGTGCCAGCAGTTACTCGACTAGCGGGAGCCCCGGGGAGCTGTTTTTT. The chain employs TRBV6-5 and TRBJ2-2, with 12 bases identical to TRBD2. V gave up 0 bases and J gave up 6 bases; unmatched junction bases: 2. This CDR3 has 16 residues. Germline values: CDR1 MNHEY, CDR2 SVGAGI.

This clonotype was observed many times. This rearrangement joins TRBV12-3 or TRBV12-4 to TRBJ2-2; 8 bases are a match to TRBD2. J gave up 3 bases and V 6 bases, and 6 bases lay outside the gene matches. The CDR3 loop spans 15 amino acids. CDR3 sequence: CASSRTSGDTGELFF. The CDR3 DNA follows: TGTGCCAGCAGCCGTACTAGCGGCGACACCGGGGAGCTGTTTTTT.

This clonotype was detected ten times or more. The chain joins TRBV10-3 to TRBJ2-2; 8 nucleotides align to TRBD1. This CDR3 has 14 residues. The junction had 8 bases not matched to a gene; V was cut back by 10 bases and J by 4 bases. The germline CDR1 and CDR2 sequences are ENHRY and SYGVKD. The CDR3 sequence: CATRTGSITGELFF. The CDR3 DNA reads TGTGCCACCCGGACAGGGAGTATCACCGGGGAGCTGTTTTTT.

The V and J genes are TRBV3-1 and TRBJ2-2, with D perhaps TRBD1 (8 bases). The CDR3 totals 17 residues. Trimming removed 1 base at V and 0 bases at J, with 12 bases between. Germline V gene data show CDR1 as LGHDT and CDR2 as YNNKEL (reference sequence). The CDR3 protein is CASSQGAGQANTGELFF. The CDR3 DNA reads TGTGCCAGCAGCCAAGGAGCGGGACAGGCGAACACCGGGGAGCTGTTTTTT.

The chain carries TRBV6-4 and TRBJ2-2; TRBD2 aligns across 10 bases. The V gene end was trimmed by 4 bases and the J gene end by 5 bases; junction bases not matched to a gene: 4. Germline CDR1 reads MRHNA; CDR2 reads SNTAGT. There are 15 residues in the CDR3. In nucleotides, the CDR3 is TGTGCCAGCAGTGTCCTAGCGGGAGCTACCGGGGAGCTGTTTTTT. The encoded protein is CASSVLAGATGELFF.

The rearrangement links TRBV28 to TRBJ2-7, with D possibly TRBD1 on 6 matching bases. Per germline, CDR1 MDHEN and CDR2 SYDVKM. Trimming left V 6 bases short and J 6 bases short, with 12 bases between. This CDR3 has 12 residues. The CDR3, as DNA: TGTGCCAGCAGCAGGGGCATAGGCGAGCAGTACTTC. Encoded protein: CASSRGIGEQYF.

J is TRBJ2-3 and V is TRBV29-1; a possible D gene is TRBD1 (6 bases). CDR1 SQVTM and CDR2 ANQGSEA come from the germline V gene. This CDR3 region has 15 residues. Trimming stripped 1 base from V and 6 bases from J, with 17 bases between. CDR3 amino acids: CSVEAQGTWSDTQYF. DNA for the CDR3: TGCAGCGTTGAAGCACAGGGAACTTGGTCTGATACGCAGTATTTT.

V and J are TRBV5-3 and TRBJ2-7, with D unresolved. TRBV5-3 is recorded as an ORF, its role being uncertain. The germline V and J ends were trimmed by 9 bases and 2 bases, with 18 bases remaining between them. The CDR3 is made up of 14 amino acids. CDR3 nucleotides: TGTGCCATCGGCCCTGGGCAACTCGCCTACGAGCAGTACTTC. It translates to CAIGPGQLAYEQYF.

The chain links TRBV2 to TRBJ2-3; 7 positions match TRBD2. Germline loops: CDR1 SNHLY, CDR2 FYNNEI. The CDR3 covers 14 residues. V shed 7 bases and J 0 bases; nucleotides not matched to a gene: 4. The CDR3, as DNA: TGTGCCAGCACGCGGGAGTCTAGCACAGATACGCAGTATTTT. Encoded protein: CASTRESSTDTQYF.

This chain links TRBV6-2 or TRBV6-3 with TRBJ2-3; D is possibly TRBD2 (6 bases). Per germline, CDR1 MNHEY and CDR2 SVGEGT. CDR3 length: 14 amino acids. Trimming removed 6 bases from V and 0 bases from J, with 10 bases in between. CDR3 protein: CASRDGGSTDTQYF. CDR3 nucleotide sequence: TGTGCCAGCAGGGACGGGGGAAGCACAGATACGCAGTATTTT.

This clonotype was counted between two and nine times. This sequence joins TRBV10-3 and TRBJ2-1, with 14 bases that match TRBD2. The germline CDR1 and CDR2 sequences are ENHRY and SYGVKD. The CDR3 consists of 15 residues. V shed 4 bases and J 7 bases; nucleotides not matched to a gene: 3. DNA for the CDR3: TGTGCCATCAGTGGGACTAGCGGGGGGAATAATGAGCAGTTCTTC. Translated, it gives CAISGTSGGNNEQFF.

The chain is built from TRBV20-1 and TRBJ2-7, with TRBD2 matching 14 bases. Unmatched junction bases numbered 2, after V lost 7 bases and J lost 3 bases. The CDR3 runs 13 residues. Germline CDR1 is DFQATT and CDR2 is SNEGSKA (reference sequence). CDR3 nucleotide sequence: TGCAGTGGCGGACTAGCGGGAGGCTACGAGCAGTACTTC. It specifies CSGGLAGGYEQYF.

This chain uses TRBV5-1 with TRBJ1-1; D is undetermined. The CDR3 covers 14 residues. CDR1 and CDR2 (germline): SGHRS, YFSETQ. V was shortened by 1 base and J by 6 bases, with 13 bases between the two germline ends. CDR3 region: CASSLFRGDAEAFF. The DNA for the CDR3 is TGCGCCAGCAGCTTGTTTCGGGGAGATGCTGAAGCTTTCTTT.

This clonotype was recorded a few times. The junction departs from germline at one end; a sequencing error may be responsible. For the CDR3, the DNA is TGTGCCAGCAGTTTGCGGACAGGGGGCTTGCACTTC. Its protein product is CASSLRTGGLHF. V usage is TRBV6-5 and J usage is TRBJ2-7; 11 bases align to TRBD1. The CDR3 is made up of 12 amino acids. In germline, CDR1 is MNHEY, CDR2 SVGAGI.

This clonotype came up a few times. The chain combines TRBV7-3 with TRBJ2-3; the D gene is possibly TRBD2 (6 bases). The CDR3 is made up of 14 amino acids. V was pared by 7 bases and J by 1 base, with 12 bases between. Germline V gene sequence: CDR1 SGHTA, CDR2 FQGTGA. The CDR3 region is CASTLRGGTDTQYF. CDR3 in DNA: TGTGCCAGCACGTTGCGGGGAGGCACAGATACGCAGTATTTT.

In this sample, this clonotype turned up a few times. V and J are TRBV20-1 and TRBJ2-1, with 7 positions matching TRBD2. The junction had 15 bases not matched to a gene; V was cut back by 4 bases and J by 6 bases. Germline V gives CDR1 DFQATT, CDR2 SNEGSKA (reference sequence). This CDR3 contains 16 residues. This CDR3 reads CSAIRFGGGLGNEQFF. CDR3 nucleotide sequence: TGCAGTGCTATAAGATTTGGGGGAGGGCTGGGCAATGAGCAGTTCTTC.

This clonotype turned up a few times. The chain links TRBV2 to TRBJ1-5; 11 bases align to TRBD1. J lost 7 bases, V lost 7 bases, and 3 bases had no gene match. The CDR3 runs 13 residues. Germline loops: CDR1 SNHLY, CDR2 FYNNEI. The CDR3 nucleotides are TGTGCCAGCAACGGACAGGGGGCCCAGCCCCAGCATTTT. This codes for CASNGQGAQPQHF.